This T cell receptor beta chain is drawn from a study of blood T cell repertoires in COVID-19. The CDR3 runs 16 residues. Losses at the gene ends were 3 bases for V and 4 bases for J; bases not matched to a gene: 5. The V gene's germline CDR1 is MDHEN and CDR2 SYDVKM. Assay: immunoSEQ multiplex PCR; the TCRdb copy retains only in-frame clones and omits some. The table includes more than 150,000 clones, 84% detected once. This clone was counted ten times or more. Material for sequencing was peripheral blood. The TCR comes from a young man with active or convalescent COVID-19. The rearrangement links TRBV28 to TRBJ2-1, with 11 bases lining up with TRBD2. The CDR3 DNA follows: TGTGCCAGCAGTTTCAGGACTAGCGGGCTGTACAATGAGCAGTTCTTC. It is translated as CASSFRTSGLYNEQFF.